The entry below gives a single TCR beta chain sequence along with its context. Each CDR3 protein is one row after TCRdb ran MiXCR on the RT-PCR reads. The sample includes fewer than 10,000 distinct CDR3 sequences, approximately 3.9% of them seen just once. This sample was taken from a study of patients and donors after allogeneic stem cell transplantation. CDR3 length: 14 amino acids. Germline lookup yields CDR1 DFQATT and CDR2 SNEGSKA (reference sequence). V gave up 3 bases and J gave up 2 bases, with 14 bases separating them. The TCR sequence derives from a human donor who was either an allogeneic HSCT recipient or a stem cell or donor lymphocyte infusion donor (not recorded which). It is not recorded whose cells these are; they may come from a transplant donor. Sequenced: blood, either unsorted or a sorted T cell fraction (not recorded which). This chain uses TRBV20-1 with TRBJ2-7; D possibly corresponds to TRBD2 (7 bases). CDR3 sequence: CSARGASGPYEQYF. The CDR3 DNA sequence: TGCAGTGCTAGGGGGGCTAGCGGTCCCTACGAGCAGTACTTC.